The 16 T cell receptor beta chains below all came from one sample that was sequenced in a study of OX40 agonist ivuxolimab in advanced cancers. TCRdb keeps only in-frame clones here, not all; method: immunoSEQ multiplex PCR. The table records about 78,000 clones, roughly nine tenths of them present only once. Source: CD4+ or CD8+ T cells sorted from blood, taken in a trial of the OX40 agonist ivuxolimab. Source of these receptors: an adult with an advanced solid tumor such as melanoma, head and neck, liver or kidney cancer.

The rearrangement links TRBV11-2 to TRBJ2-3; 14 positions agree with TRBD2. J was trimmed by 3 bases and V by 2 bases; bases with no gene match: 4. Germline loops: CDR1 SGHAT, CDR2 FQNNGV. This CDR3 has 17 residues. CDR3 coding DNA: TGTGCCAGCAGCTTATCCCGGACTAGCGGGAGGACAGATACGCAGTATTTT. This codes for CASSLSRTSGRTDTQYF.

This clone was counted once. This rearrangement joins TRBV5-4 to TRBJ1-2; D unclear. Germline assignment: CDR1 SGHNT and CDR2 YYREEE (reference sequence). This CDR3 is built from 15 residues. V was pared by 2 bases and J by 2 bases, with 13 bases between. The CDR3 region is CASSFGGGTNYGYTF. The DNA for the CDR3 is TGTGCCAGCAGCTTCGGTGGAGGCACGAACTATGGCTACACCTTC.

The chain employs TRBV10-3 and TRBJ2-7; unclear D gene. The germline V gene encodes CDR1 ENHRY and CDR2 SYGVKD. V was trimmed by 10 bases and J by 2 bases, leaving 12 bases between them. This CDR3 comprises 12 residues. This chain's CDR3 is CANAADTYEQYF. The CDR3 DNA follows: TGTGCCAACGCGGCCGATACCTACGAGCAGTACTTC.

The genes are TRBV7-2 and TRBJ2-1; the D gene is possibly TRBD2 (5 bases). The CDR3 consists of 16 residues. In germline, CDR1 is SGHTA, CDR2 FQGNSA. V was clipped by 4 bases and J by 3 bases, with 16 bases between them. CDR3 sequence reads: CASSYADRAGYNEQFF. The CDR3 DNA reads as TGTGCCAGCAGCTATGCCGATCGGGCGGGCTACAATGAGCAGTTCTTC.

The chain employs TRBV5-1 and TRBJ2-7, with TRBD1 as a possible D gene (6 bases). V lost 4 bases and J lost 7, with 15 bases in between. Looked up from germline, CDR1 is SGHRS and CDR2 is YFSETQ. This CDR3 spans 13 amino acids. The CDR3 spells CASSLGALGEQYF. For the CDR3, the DNA is TGCGCCAGCAGCCTGGGGGCCTTGGGTGAGCAGTACTTC.

The chain recombines TRBV2 with TRBJ1-5, with TRBD1 as a possible D gene (5 bases). CDR1 and CDR2 (germline): SNHLY, FYNNEI. With 6 bases removed from V and 9 bases from J, the gap between germline ends came to 15 bases. CDR3 length: 13 amino acids. In nucleotides, the CDR3 is TGTGCCAGCAGCAGGGCCCAGGGAGGGCCCCAGCATTTT. This codes for CASSRAQGGPQHF.

The V and J genes are TRBV6-1 and TRBJ1-5, with 12 bases lining up with TRBD1. CDR3 size: 16 residues. The ends lost 4 bases at V and 6 bases at J; junction bases unmatched: 7. The germline V gene has CDR1 MNHNS and CDR2 SASEGT. The CDR3 spells CASSGSGQGALQPQHF. CDR3 DNA sequence: TGTGCCAGCAGTGGGTCGGGACAGGGGGCCCTTCAGCCCCAGCATTTT.

V gene TRBV9 combines with J gene TRBJ2-1, with unresolved D. The CDR3 is made up of 16 amino acids. Trimming cost V 0 bases and J 5 bases, with 15 bases left between them. Looked up from germline, CDR1 is SGDLS and CDR2 is YYNGEE. CDR3 in amino acids: CASSVGVVEPHNEQFF. CDR3 nucleotides: TGTGCCAGCAGCGTAGGGGTGGTTGAGCCTCACAATGAGCAGTTCTTC.

This clone appeared a single time. The rearrangement joins TRBV6-6 to TRBJ2-1; D perhaps matches TRBD1 (5 bases). The CDR3 length is 14 residues. CDR1 and CDR2 from the germline V gene are MNHNY and SVGAGI (reference sequence). The V and J ends lost 0 bases and 7 bases respectively, with 10 bases between them. In DNA form, the CDR3 reads TGTGCCAGCAGTTACTCGGACATAGGGAATGAGCAGTTCTTC. It encodes CASSYSDIGNEQFF.

The V gene is TRBV5-1, the J gene TRBJ2-3, with 10 bases aligning to TRBD2. Per germline, CDR1 SGHRS and CDR2 YFSETQ. The CDR3 contains 14 residues. V lost 6 bases, J lost 4 bases, and 5 bases stayed unmatched. CDR3 in amino acids: CASNLAGEADTQYF. The DNA of the CDR3 is TGCGCCAGCAACCTAGCGGGGGAAGCAGATACGCAGTATTTT.

This clone appeared a single time. The chain joins TRBV6-1 to TRBJ2-5, with D possibly being TRBD2 (6 bases). Germline CDR1 reads MNHNS; CDR2 reads SASEGT. This CDR3 region has 15 residues. V lost 6 bases, J lost 6 bases, and 20 bases lay in between. The CDR3 loop is CASSPGTLARKTQYF. The DNA of the CDR3 is TGTGCCAGCAGCCCCGGGACCCTAGCGAGGAAGACCCAGTACTTC.

V gene TRBV7-2 combines with J gene TRBJ1-4; tentatively, D is TRBD1 (6 bases). Germline loops: CDR1 SGHTA, CDR2 FQGNSA. Trimming left V 1 base short and J 14 bases short, with 20 bases between. The CDR3 is 15 amino acids. The DNA of the CDR3 is TGTGCCAGCAGCTTAGTGCCGGGACAAGGAGGGGTGCTGTTTTTT. Protein sequence: CASSLVPGQGGVLFF.

This clone appeared a single time. The V call is TRBV29-1, the J call TRBJ2-1, with 14 bases aligning to TRBD2. V trimming: 5 bases; J trimming: 11 bases; junction bases outside the gene matches: 11. The CDR3 consists of 15 residues. CDR1 and CDR2 from the germline V gene are SQVTM and ANQGSEA. CDR3 bases: TGCAGCGTTTCGCCGGGACTAGCGGGGGAAACGAAGCAGTTCTTC. Its protein is CSVSPGLAGETKQFF.

This chain uses TRBV5-4 with TRBJ1-2; tentatively, D is TRBD1 (5 bases). The germline gives CDR1 SGHNT, CDR2 YYREEE (reference sequence). This CDR3 is 15 amino acids long. The germline V and J ends were trimmed by 0 bases and 0 bases, with 9 bases remaining between them. CDR3 DNA sequence: TGTGCCAGCAGCTTGGTTGGGGCCTCTAACTATGGCTACACCTTC. Residues: CASSLVGASNYGYTF.

The chain couples TRBV5-1 to TRBJ1-2, with a tentative D call TRBD1 (5 bases). Trimming shortened V by 2 bases and J by 5 bases, and 13 bases separated the two germline ends. Germline V lookup: CDR1 SGHRS, CDR2 YFSETQ. The CDR3 spans 14 residues. DNA for the CDR3: TGCGCCAGCAGCTTCGGTGACGAGGGGTATGGCTACACCTTC. This translates into CASSFGDEGYGYTF.

V is TRBV27 and J is TRBJ1-5; D uncertain. The CDR3 runs to 12 residues. Trimming took off 3 bases at V and 3 bases at J, with 3 bases between the two ends. Germline lookup yields CDR1 MNHEY and CDR2 SMNVEV (reference sequence). The CDR3 coding sequence is TGTGCCAGCAGTTTTCTCAATCAGCCCCAGCATTTT. It specifies CASSFLNQPQHF.